Listed below are T cell receptor beta chains from one sample, sequenced in a study of blood T cell repertoires in COVID-19. Generated by immunoSEQ multiplex PCR, the TCRdb table keeps only in-frame clones and is missing some. The sample shows under 300,000 clones, less than 90% of them seen only once. The sample consisted of peripheral blood. Receptor source: a woman in her twenties or thirties with COVID-19, enrolled during active disease. The CDR3 runs from the conserved cysteine through the conserved F or W. D genes are given only for firm matches. A row's size may be missing; if present it is once, few, many or a size class.

NA	TRBV6-5	NA	TRBJ1-3	CASRDFTNTIYF	TGTGCCAGCAGGGACTTCACAAACACCATATATTTT
few	TRBV12-3/TRBV12-4	NA	TRBJ2-2	CASRARSGELFF	TGTGCCAGCCGAGCCAGGTCCGGGGAGCTGTTTTTT
NA	TRBV5-8	NA	TRBJ2-1	CASSLRLGAYNEQFF	TGTGCCAGCAGCTTGAGGCTAGGTGCCTACAATGAGCAGTTCTTC
NA	TRBV28	NA	TRBJ2-5	CASTGLGETQYF	TGTGCCAGCACGGGTTTGGGAGAGACCCAGTACTTC
few	TRBV7-8	TRBD1	TRBJ1-2	CASSLTPRGQNYGYTF	TGTGCCAGCAGCTTAACCCCTAGGGGGCAAAACTATGGCTACACCTTC
NA	TRBV28	NA	TRBJ2-7	CASSSFPVSEQYF	TGTGCCAGCAGTTCTTTCCCCGTGTCCGAGCAGTACTTC
NA	TRBV19	NA	TRBJ2-7	CASSRRQNRASREQYF	TGTGCCAGTAGTCGCAGGCAGAACAGGGCCTCCAGGGAGCAGTACTTC
NA	TRBV19	TRBD1	TRBJ1-5	CASSIDLFPRGDNQPQHF	TGTGCCAGTAGTATAGATCTTTTTCCCAGGGGGGACAATCAGCCCCAGCATTTT
NA	TRBV21-1	NA	TRBJ2-3	CASSKGKTTASYTDTQYF	TGTGCCAGCAGCAAAGGGAAGACTACCGCATCCTACACAGATACGCAGTATTTT
NA	TRBV7-2	NA	TRBJ1-2	CASSIGTVLYGYTF	TGTGCCAGCAGCATCGGGACTGTGCTCTATGGCTACACCTTC
NA	TRBV9	NA	TRBJ1-3	CASSLGGRTNTIYF	TGTGCCAGCAGCCTTGGAGGACGGACGAACACCATATATTTT
NA	TRBV19	TRBD2	TRBJ2-1	CASSKTSGGAVAQFF	TGTGCCAGTAGTAAAACTAGCGGGGGGGCGGTGGCGCAGTTCTTC
NA	TRBV7-9	TRBD1	TRBJ2-7	CASSLGQGAQYEQYF	TGTGCCAGCAGTCTGGGACAGGGGGCGCAGTACGAGCAGTACTTC
NA	TRBV5-1	NA	TRBJ1-2	CASSREAYGYTF	TGCGCCAGCAGCAGAGAAGCCTATGGCTACACCTTC
NA	TRBV2	NA	TRBJ2-7	CASCRRGISYEQYF	TGTGCCAGCTGCCGCAGGGGAATCTCCTACGAGCAGTACTTC
NA	TRBV4-1	TRBD1	TRBJ1-5	CASSRFLGQGWSQPQHF	TGCGCCAGCAGCCGTTTCTTAGGACAGGGCTGGAGTCAGCCCCAGCATTTT
NA	TRBV5-1	NA	TRBJ1-1	CASSTETGRTEAFF	TGCGCCAGCAGCACCGAGACAGGCCGGACTGAAGCTTTCTTT
NA	TRBV6-4	NA	TRBJ1-2	CATQGLSGYTF	TGTGCCACCCAGGGACTCTCTGGCTACACCTTC
NA	TRBV7-2	NA	TRBJ2-2	CASSLDGSTGELFF	TGTGCCAGCAGCTTAGACGGGAGCACCGGGGAGCTGTTTTTT
NA	TRBV7-9	NA	TRBJ1-1	CASSLGVPSAEAFF	TGTGCCAGCAGCTTAGGGGTACCAAGCGCTGAAGCTTTCTTT
NA	TRBV24-1	TRBD1	TRBJ2-1	CATSDRQGRGYNEQFF	TGTGCCACCAGTGATCGACAGGGGAGAGGCTACAATGAGCAGTTCTTC
NA	TRBV11-2	TRBD2	TRBJ2-7	CASSPAGGAPYEQYF	TGTGCCAGCAGCCCGGCCGGGGGGGCCCCCTACGAGCAGTACTTC
once	TRBV29-1	NA	TRBJ1-2	CSVETNYGYTF	TGCAGCGTCGAAACAAACTATGGCTACACCTTC
NA	TRBV18	NA	TRBJ1-2	CASSPLDTGVNTYGYTF	TGTGCCAGCTCACCACTTGATACAGGAGTAAATACCTATGGCTACACCTTC
NA	TRBV28	NA	TRBJ2-3	CASMGRGSTDTQYF	TGTGCCAGCATGGGACGGGGGAGCACAGATACGCAGTATTTT
NA	TRBV12-3/TRBV12-4	TRBD1	TRBJ1-1	CATEQGSHEAFF	TGTGCCACGGAACAGGGGAGCCACGAAGCTTTCTTT
NA	TRBV5-1	NA	TRBJ2-3	CASSLASAGHTDTQYF	TGCGCCAGCAGCTTGGCGTCGGCAGGACACACAGATACGCAGTATTTT
NA	TRBV7-9	NA	TRBJ2-3	CASGHELVLSTDTQYF	TGTGCTTCAGGCCACGAATTAGTACTCAGCACAGATACGCAGTATTTT
NA	TRBV5-4	NA	TRBJ1-2	CASSFRGADYGYTF	TGTGCCAGCAGCTTCAGGGGCGCGGACTATGGCTACACCTTC
NA	TRBV27	TRBD2	TRBJ2-5	CASSLAGGTTQYF	TGTGCCAGCAGTTTGGCGGGGGGGACGACCCAGTACTTC
once	TRBV4-1	NA	TRBJ1-5	CASSQDRGGHQPQHF	TGCGCCAGCAGCCAAGATCGGGGGGGCCATCAGCCCCAGCATTTT
once	TRBV6-5	NA	TRBJ1-2	CASSPDISYGYTF	TGTGCCAGCAGCCCCGACATCTCCTATGGCTACACCTTC
few	TRBV7-6	NA	TRBJ2-1	CASSLVRSQFF	TGTGCCAGCAGCTTAGTTAGATCGCAGTTCTTC
NA	TRBV11-2	NA	TRBJ1-5	CASSLGGRTELRAQHF	TGTGCCAGCAGCTTGGGGGGTAGGACCGAGCTTAGGGCCCAGCATTTT
NA	TRBV4-1	TRBD1	TRBJ1-5	CASSQAGTGYQPQHF	TGCGCCAGCAGCCAAGCAGGGACAGGGTATCAGCCCCAGCATTTT
NA	TRBV5-5	TRBD2	TRBJ2-3	CASSLAGGGDTQYF	TGTGCCAGCAGCTTGGCGGGGGGGGGCGATACGCAGTATTTT
NA	TRBV4-1	NA	TRBJ2-1	CASRSLGGEQFF	TGCGCCAGCAGATCACTAGGAGGCGAGCAGTTCTTC
NA	TRBV18	TRBD2	TRBJ2-2	CASSNAGGAGELFF	TGTGCCAGCTCAAACGCGGGGGGAGCCGGGGAGCTGTTTTTT
NA	TRBV5-1	NA	TRBJ2-3	CASSSGPDTQYF	TGCGCCAGCAGCTCAGGCCCAGATACGCAGTATTTT
NA	TRBV4-1	NA	TRBJ1-2	CASSHRASYGYTF	TGCGCCAGCAGCCACAGGGCCAGCTATGGCTACACCTTC
NA	TRBV7-9	NA	TRBJ1-6	CASSARQKQNNSPLHF	TGTGCCAGCAGCGCTAGACAGAAGCAAAATAATTCACCCCTCCACTTT
NA	TRBV6-1	NA	TRBJ1-3	CASSEARVVPGNTIYF	TGTGCCAGCAGTGAAGCGCGGGTAGTCCCTGGAAACACCATATATTTT
NA	TRBV19	TRBD1	TRBJ1-1	CASSISGGLTEAFF	TGTGCCAGTAGTATTTCAGGGGGCCTCACTGAAGCTTTCTTT
NA	TRBV4-1	TRBD2	TRBJ2-7	CASSSAGVLGTYEQYF	TGCGCCAGCAGCTCCGCGGGGGTTCTTGGAACCTACGAGCAGTACTTC
NA	TRBV10-2	TRBD2	TRBJ2-2	CASSESLGSGGDTGELFF	TGCGCCAGCAGTGAGTCCCTGGGGAGCGGGGGGGACACCGGGGAGCTGTTTTTT
NA	TRBV28	NA	TRBJ1-4	CASSLLGRPATNEKLFF	TGTGCCAGCAGTTTATTGGGCAGGCCTGCAACTAATGAAAAACTGTTTTTT
NA	TRBV5-1	NA	TRBJ1-4	CASSFLGRATNEKLFF	TGCGCCAGCAGTTTTCTGGGGCGCGCAACTAATGAAAAACTGTTTTTT
NA	TRBV19	NA	TRBJ2-3	CASSITPGSHSYTQYF	TGTGCCAGTAGTATAACACCGGGATCCCACAGCTATACGCAGTATTTT
NA	TRBV27	TRBD2	TRBJ2-1	CASSFPGGADEQFF	TGTGCCAGCAGTTTTCCCGGGGGGGCGGATGAGCAGTTCTTC
NA	TRBV16	TRBD1	TRBJ1-2	CASSPRQGDGYTF	TGTGCCAGCAGCCCCCGCCAGGGGGATGGCTACACCTTC
NA	TRBV6-6	NA	TRBJ1-1	CASSILDRRNEAFF	TGTGCCAGCAGTATCCTGGACAGAAGGAATGAAGCTTTCTTT
once	TRBV5-1	TRBD1	TRBJ2-1	CASNGLGGRNEQFF	TGCGCCAGCAATGGTTTAGGGGGCCGCAATGAGCAGTTCTTC